This TCR beta chain is drawn from a study of early T cells in non-severe SARS-CoV-2 infection (dated by TCRdb to about 2021). About the study as a whole: Because TCR sequencing was done on bulk RNA from unsorted whole blood, the alpha and beta chains could not be paired.

A case-control design nested within a healthcare worker cohort in London, UK, was used, with weekly nasopharyngeal swab PCR tests and blood sampling performed. Healthcare workers were recruited between 23 and 31 March 2020, during the week of the UK lockdown, and were followed weekly for up to roughly 15 weeks. V drops 0 bases and J drops 5 bases, leaving 8 bases in between. CDR1 and CDR2, looked up from the germline V gene, are SGHRS and YFSETQ. The CDR3 goes from the cysteine to the phenylalanine over 13 residues. Only the CDR3 region is kept as DNA, spanning 39 bases read in frame from base 1. Overall results and qualifications from the work: Matching against VDJdb was skewed toward anti-spike CD8 responses, likely underestimated virus-specific expansions, and missed private and CD4 specificities.

For this clonotype: Its recognized antigen is unknown. Qualities for individual bases were not recorded, and no much larger clone is one base off.

Library method: 5' RACE. TCRdb names NextSeq 500 as the instrument used. In the TCR library protocol, unique molecular identifiers were attached to individual cDNA molecules to correct for PCR bias and sequencing error. Both TCR alpha and beta chains were sequenced, and tight co-correlation was observed between alpha and beta sequence abundances in each sample. In the original analysis: Decombinator V4 was used to perform V gene, J gene and CDR3 annotation of TCR sequences. TCRs were defined as expanded if a significant change between any two time points was detected under a Poisson model with p below 0.0001. TCR abundances were normalised to the total number of TCRs sequenced per sample and were expressed as counts per million. MAIT TCRs were defined by TRAV1-2 paired with TRAJ12, TRAJ20 or TRAJ33, and iNKT TCRs by TRAV10 paired with TRAJ18. VDJdb, accessed 1 November 2021, was searched for CMV, EBV and SARS-CoV-2 annotated TCRs, with TCRs annotated for multiple antigens excluded. TCRdb reran the public reads through fastp at Q25 and MiXCR, keeping productive beta chains. Each entry is one CDR3 protein sequence, shown with its most common DNA and genes. These V and J calls derive from TCRdb rather than the authors' analysis. The sample includes about 110,000 distinct CDR3 sequences, with roughly 12% observed a single time. Of the sample, approximately 4% is held by the ten largest clones.

Sequencing used whole blood, obtained at baseline. This TCR was sampled from an adult who was a healthcare worker with PCR-confirmed SARS-CoV-2 infection or an uninfected control (not recorded which). The chain joins TRBV5-1 to TRBJ2-5; there is no confident call for the D gene. The DNA sequence follows: TGCGCCAGCAGCTTGGATTTCGGGGAGACCCAGTACTTC. This yields the protein CASSLDFGETQYF.